These 29 T cell receptor beta chains came from one sample sequenced in a study of blood T cell repertoires in COVID-19. The repertoire was sequenced with immunoSEQ multiplex PCR; TCRdb's copy has only in-frame clones and lacks some. The sample lists over 90,000 clones, approximately 86% occurring once. Sequencing was performed on peripheral blood. The receptors here all came from a man aged 50 to 59 with active or convalescent COVID-19.

This chain connects TRBV4-3 to TRBJ1-1; D gene unclear. CDR1 and CDR2 (germline): LGHNA, YSLEER. The CDR3 has 15 amino acids. The V gene lost 0 bases and the J gene lost 0 bases, with 8 bases spanning the gap. The CDR3 protein is CASSQEANLNTEAFF. The CDR3 DNA reads TGCGCCAGCAGCCAAGAGGCAAACCTGAACACTGAAGCTTTCTTT.

Comment on this clone: This CDR3 is also generated by other DNA sequences in the sample. The chain recombines TRBV3-1 (or the pseudogene TRBV3-2) with TRBJ2-1; the D is unclear. The CDR3 runs 11 residues. With 3 bases removed from V and 7 bases from J, the gap between germline ends came to 4 bases. The germline V gene encodes CDR1 LGHDT and CDR2 YNNKEL (reference sequence). The CDR3 DNA follows: TGTGCCAGCAGCCAGTTAAATGAGCAGTTCTTC. This codes for CASSQLNEQFF.

This chain connects TRBV7-9 to TRBJ2-3, with D possibly TRBD1 on 5 matching bases. This CDR3 has 14 residues. V lost 5 bases and J 2 bases, leaving 11 bases between the germline ends. Germline loops: CDR1 SEHNR, CDR2 FQNEAQ (reference sequence). In DNA, the CDR3 is TGTGCCAGCAGCCAGGGCCAGTACACAGATACGCAGTATTTT. Its translation is CASSQGQYTDTQYF.

The rearrangement joins TRBV5-4 to TRBJ2-5; 10 bases are a match to TRBD2. This CDR3 contains 15 residues. Germline CDR1 is SGHNT and CDR2 is YYREEE (reference sequence). The V and J ends lost 6 bases and 0 bases, in that order; junction bases with no gene match: 5. The CDR3 protein is CASNAGTSDQETQYF. The DNA for the CDR3 is TGTGCCAGCAATGCCGGGACTAGCGACCAAGAGACCCAGTACTTC.

The rearrangement links TRBV10-2 to TRBJ2-5; 8 bases align to TRBD2. V shed 7 bases and J 4 bases; nucleotides not matched to a gene: 8. The CDR3 totals 14 residues. CDR1 WSHSY and CDR2 SAAADI come from the germline V gene. The CDR3: CASTSTGGRETQYF. In nucleotides, the CDR3 is TGCGCCAGCACAAGTACGGGGGGGCGAGAGACCCAGTACTTC.

The chain links TRBV7-9 to TRBJ1-2; D not certain. CDR1 and CDR2 from the germline V gene are SEHNR and FQNEAQ (reference sequence). There are 15 residues in the CDR3. Between the trimmed V and J ends, which lost 1 base and 1 base, there was a span of 10 bases. CDR3 coding DNA: TGTGCCAGCAGCTTAGGAGCAGGCATTAACTATGGCTACACCTTC. As protein: CASSLGAGINYGYTF.

The chain combines TRBV19 with TRBJ2-1, with a possible D match to TRBD1 (6 bases). Germline V gene lookup returns CDR1 LNHDA and CDR2 SQIVND (reference sequence). V lost 5 bases to trimming and J lost 8 bases, with 25 bases between them. This CDR3 region has 17 residues. DNA for the CDR3: TGTGCCAGTAGTCTGGACAGCCGTCCTCAGTTTCGCGATGAGCAGTTCTTC. This codes for CASSLDSRPQFRDEQFF.

The CDR3 spells CSASGGLAGAGSTDTQYF. The CDR3 DNA sequence: TGCAGTGCTAGTGGGGGACTAGCGGGGGCGGGGAGCACAGATACGCAGTATTTT. The J gene is TRBJ2-3, the V gene TRBV20-1; 14 positions match TRBD2. This CDR3 spans 18 amino acids. Germline V gives CDR1 DFQATT, CDR2 SNEGSKA (reference sequence). Trimming cost V 3 bases and J 0 bases; bases outside gene matches: 8.

The chain combines TRBV4-1 with TRBJ2-1; no definite D call. CDR3 length equals 15 residues. The V gene's germline CDR1 is MGHRA and CDR2 YSYEKL. Trimming cost V 0 bases and J 2 bases, with 8 bases left between them. The CDR3 loop reads CASSQDGPTYNEQFF. DNA for the CDR3: TGCGCCAGCAGCCAAGATGGGCCAACCTACAATGAGCAGTTCTTC.

The chain uses TRBV19 and TRBJ2-7, with TRBD1 matching over 10 bases. Germline V gives CDR1 LNHDA, CDR2 SQIVND (reference sequence). The V and J ends lost 5 bases and 4 bases, in that order; junction bases with no gene match: 5. This CDR3 contains 14 residues. CDR3 sequence reads: CASSPGQGLYEQYF. CDR3 sequence (DNA): TGTGCCAGTAGTCCGGGACAGGGGCTGTACGAGCAGTACTTC. Full variable domain (missing parts from reference TRBV19 and TRBJ2-7): DGGITQSPKYLFRKEGQNVTLSCEQNLNHDAMYWYRQDPGQGLRLIYYSQIVNDFQKGDIAEGYSVSREKKESFPLTVTSAQKNPTAFYLCASSPGQGLYEQYFGPGTRLTVT.

The gene calls are TRBV30 and TRBJ2-5; D unresolved. The germline V and J ends were trimmed by 1 base and 4 bases, with 10 bases remaining between them. The CDR3 contains 13 residues. The germline V gene has CDR1 GTSNPN and CDR2 SVGIG (reference sequence). CDR3 sequence: CAWSAKTPETQYF. In nucleotides, the CDR3 is TGTGCCTGGAGTGCGAAGACTCCAGAGACCCAGTACTTC.

V is TRBV15 and J is TRBJ1-6; TRBD1 matches at 11 bases. This CDR3 has 17 amino acids. CDR1 and CDR2 (germline): LNHNV, YYDKDF (reference sequence). V lost 5 bases to trimming and J lost 9 bases; unmatched junction nucleotides: 12. Here the CDR3 reads CATSSGPSGTGGSPLHF. CDR3 coding DNA: TGTGCCACCAGCTCAGGCCCCTCCGGGACAGGGGGTTCACCCCTCCACTTT.

The chain carries TRBV3-1 (or the pseudogene TRBV3-2) and TRBJ2-5; the match to TRBD1 covers 9 bases. Germline V lookup: CDR1 LGHDT, CDR2 YNNKEL (reference sequence). V shed 6 bases and J 5 bases; nucleotides not matched to a gene: 10. CDR3 length: 15 amino acids. CDR3 amino acids: CASSLETGGDETQYF. CDR3 DNA sequence: TGTGCCAGCAGTCTTGAGACAGGGGGAGATGAGACCCAGTACTTC.

The rearrangement joins TRBV5-1 to TRBJ2-2, with a tentative D call TRBD1 (5 bases). Germline loops: CDR1 SGHRS, CDR2 YFSETQ. Trimming left V 7 bases short and J 7 bases short, with 17 bases between. This CDR3 comprises 14 residues. The DNA for the CDR3 is TGCGCCAGCGTTGACAGCATCGAGAGCGGGGAGCTGTTTTTT. Its translation: CASVDSIESGELFF.

The genes are TRBV7-2 and TRBJ2-1; TRBD1 aligns across 11 bases. The CDR3 is made up of 13 amino acids. Trimming at V came to 6 bases and at J to 15 bases, leaving 10 bases not matched to a gene. Looked up from germline, CDR1 is SGHTA and CDR2 is FQGNSA. The CDR3 sequence: CASSLPTGTGGFF. The CDR3 coding sequence is TGTGCCAGCAGTTTGCCGACCGGGACAGGGGGGTTCTTC.

The chain joins TRBV2 to TRBJ2-2; 9 bases fit TRBD2. The germline gives CDR1 SNHLY, CDR2 FYNNEI. V gave up 6 bases and J gave up 6 bases; unmatched junction bases: 2. There are 13 residues in the CDR3. In DNA form, the CDR3 reads TGTGCCAGCAGCGGACTAGCGCCCGGGGAGCTGTTTTTT. It encodes CASSGLAPGELFF. The full variable domain, in which reference TRBV2 and TRBJ2-2 provide the parts outside the CDR3, is EPEVTQTPSHQVTQMGQEVILRCVPISNHLYFYWYRQILGQKVEFLVSFYNNEISEKSEIFDDQFSVERPDGSNFTLKIRSTKLEDSAMYFCASSGLAPGELFFGEGSRLTVL.

The chain recombines TRBV18 with TRBJ2-3; 7 bases fit TRBD1. Germline lookup yields CDR1 KGHSH and CDR2 LQKENI. CDR3 length equals 16 residues. The V segment lost 3 bases and the J segment 0 bases; nucleotides outside the gene matches: 6. The CDR3 protein is CASSPGQDPSTDTQYF. The CDR3 region has the DNA TGTGCCAGCTCACCTGGACAGGACCCTAGCACAGATACGCAGTATTTT.

This clone was found a few times. The chain recombines TRBV29-1 with TRBJ1-1; the match to TRBD1 covers 7 bases. CDR3 length equals 13 residues. Germline V gives CDR1 SQVTM, CDR2 ANQGSEA. The V gene end was trimmed by 7 bases and the J gene end by 3 bases; junction bases not matched to a gene: 8. The CDR3 loop reads CSGGNRGDTEAFF. CDR3 nucleotides: TGCAGCGGAGGGAACAGGGGAGACACTGAAGCTTTCTTT. Together with reference TRBV29-1 and TRBJ1-1, the CDR3 gives the full variable domain: SAVISQKPSRDICQRGTSLTIQCQVDSQVTMMFWYRQQPGQSLTLIATANQGSEATYESGFVIDKFPISRPNLTFSTLTVSNMSPEDSSIYLCSGGNRGDTEAFFGQGTRLTVV.

The chain recombines TRBV6-5 with TRBJ2-7; 8 bases match TRBD2. The V gene's germline CDR1 is MNHEY and CDR2 SVGAGI. V trimming: 0 bases; J trimming: 2 bases; junction bases outside the gene matches: 6. The CDR3 runs 16 residues. CDR3 bases: TGTGCCAGCAGTTACTCCCGACTAGCGAGCACCTACGAGCAGTACTTC. This sequence encodes CASSYSRLASTYEQYF.

The rearrangement joins TRBV11-2 to TRBJ1-1; 7 bases are shared with TRBD1. Germline V CDR1 and CDR2: SGHAT, FQNNGV. V gave up 0 bases and J gave up 7 bases; unmatched junction bases: 8. This CDR3 has 15 amino acids. The CDR3 here is CASSLDQGGVGEAFF. CDR3 bases: TGTGCCAGCAGCTTAGATCAAGGGGGCGTCGGTGAAGCTTTCTTT.

The chain couples TRBV12-3 or TRBV12-4 to TRBJ2-1; perhaps TRBD2 as D (5 bases). The CDR3 is 12 amino acids. V was pared by 5 bases and J by 11 bases, with 13 bases between. The CDR3 nucleotides read TGTGCCAGCAGTCCGACGACGGGGAAGCAGTTCTTC. It codes for CASSPTTGKQFF.

The chain employs TRBV24-1 and TRBJ2-5, with D possibly being TRBD2 (6 bases). V lost 1 base to trimming and J lost 1 base, with 9 bases between them. The CDR3 length is 15 residues. From germline, CDR1 is KGHDR and CDR2 SFDVKD. The CDR3 region has the DNA TGTGCCACCAGTGATTTCGGGGGACCCCAAGAGACCCAGTACTTC. Its protein product is CATSDFGGPQETQYF.

This clone was recorded only once. J is TRBJ2-1 and V is TRBV7-2, with 7 bases aligning to TRBD1. Germline V gives CDR1 SGHTA, CDR2 FQGNSA. This CDR3 is built from 15 residues. V lost 5 bases, J lost 0 bases, and 4 bases stayed unmatched. The CDR3 coding sequence is TGTGCCAGCAGCAGACAGGGTAGCTCCTACAATGAGCAGTTCTTC. Translated, it gives CASSRQGSSYNEQFF.

V and J are TRBV11-2 and TRBJ2-5; D is unresolved. Germline CDR1 SGHAT, CDR2 FQNNGV. Trimming stripped 0 bases from V and 4 bases from J, with 9 bases between. The CDR3 has 14 amino acids. This CDR3 reads CASSLDPLGETQYF. The CDR3 nucleotides are TGTGCCAGCAGCTTAGATCCCCTCGGAGAGACCCAGTACTTC.

The chain combines TRBV11-2 with TRBJ2-1, with 8 bases lining up with TRBD2. The CDR3 is 16 residues long. The germline V gene encodes CDR1 SGHAT and CDR2 FQNNGV. The trim removed 5 bases at V and 3 bases at J, leaving 9 bases unmatched. This CDR3 reads CASSQFELAGYNEQFF. The CDR3, as DNA: TGTGCCAGCAGCCAATTCGAGCTAGCGGGCTACAATGAGCAGTTCTTC. Full variable domain (remainder filled in from reference TRBV11-2 and TRBJ2-1): EAGVAQSPRYKIIEKRQSVAFWCNPISGHATLYWYQQILGQGPKLLIQFQNNGVVDDSQLPKDRFSAERLKGVDSTLKIQPAKLEDSAVYLCASSQFELAGYNEQFFGPGTRLTVL.

This clone was seen a handful of times. This rearrangement joins TRBV7-9 to TRBJ1-4, with a tentative D call TRBD1 (6 bases). Deletions cut 5 bases from V and 5 bases from J, with 12 bases between. The germline V gene encodes CDR1 SEHNR and CDR2 FQNEAQ (reference sequence). The CDR3 is 14 residues long. Here the CDR3 reads CASSATGLNEKLFF. DNA for the CDR3: TGTGCCAGCAGCGCAACAGGGCTAAATGAAAAACTGTTTTTT.

The genes are TRBV10-2 and TRBJ2-7; TRBD1 aligns across 12 bases. V trimming: 5 bases; J trimming: 6 bases; junction bases outside the gene matches: 5. Germline lookup yields CDR1 WSHSY and CDR2 SAAADI. The CDR3 length is 14 residues. CDR3 sequence (DNA): TGCGCCAGCAGTCCCGGGACAGGGGGCGGCGAGCAGTACGTC. This codes for CASSPGTGGGEQYV.

This rearrangement joins TRBV30 to TRBJ1-6, with D possibly TRBD1 on 6 matching bases. The CDR3 totals 15 residues. Germline V gene lookup returns CDR1 GTSNPN and CDR2 SVGIG (reference sequence). V gave up 1 base and J gave up 6 bases, with 13 bases separating them. The CDR3 is CAWSETGTTNSPLHF. In DNA form, the CDR3 reads TGTGCCTGGAGTGAGACCGGGACAACTAATTCACCCCTCCACTTT.

The V and J genes are TRBV5-1 and TRBJ1-1; 7 bases match TRBD1. Trimming removed 3 bases from V and 8 bases from J; junction bases left unmatched: 10. The CDR3 is 14 amino acids. The V gene's germline CDR1 is SGHRS and CDR2 YFSETQ. The CDR3 here is CASSSRGGEREAFF. The CDR3 DNA follows: TGCGCCAGCAGCTCTCGAGGGGGCGAGAGGGAAGCTTTCTTT. The entire variable domain, with the rest obtained from reference TRBV5-1 and TRBJ1-1, is as follows: KAGVTQTPRYLIKTRGQQVTLSCSPISGHRSVSWYQQTPGQGLQFLFEYFSETQRNKGNFPGRFSGRQFSNSRSEMNVSTLELGDSALYLCASSSRGGEREAFFGQGTRLTVV.